Sequencing of this T cell receptor beta chain was carried out in a study of blood T cells in healthy people across ages. Study-wide points: Unknown donor CMV status possibly confounded expanded clonotype changes. Significant beta diversity loss was already apparent by age approximately 38, declining roughly linearly.

Combining a sample-barcoded 5' primer with a J-beta primer mix, a second PCR ran for roughly 6 to 12 cycles. One entry per CDR3 protein, called by TCRdb with MiXCR from the 5' RACE reads. The table records roughly 1,500,000 distinct CDR3 sequences, around 35% of them present only once. Germline CDR1 SEHNR, CDR2 FQNEAQ (reference sequence). Trimming pared 0 bases from V and 2 bases from J, leaving 13 bases between. This CDR3 is built from 16 residues. Comment on this clonotype: Antigen specificity is unknown.

The receptor's source is a woman aged 25 to 39 in good health. The specimen was blood. The chain uses TRBV7-9 and TRBJ2-5; maybe TRBD2 (6 bases). The CDR3 bases are TGTGCCAGCAGCTTAGCGTCGCTAGGGAGGCAAGAGACCCAGTACTTC. Its translation: CASSLASLGRQETQYF. Full variable domain (outside the CDR3, taken from reference TRBV7-9 and TRBJ2-5): DTGVSQNPRHKITKRGQNVTFRCDPISEHNRLYWYRQTLGQGPEFLTYFQNEAQLEKSRLLSDRFSAERPKGSFSTLEIQRTEQGDSAMYLCASSLASLGRQETQYFGPGTRLLVL.